The text below deals with one T cell receptor beta chain. This clone was seen a few times. Its antigen specificity is not known. Qualities for individual bases were not recorded, and no much larger clone is one base off. The CDR3 holds 15 amino acids from the cysteine to the phenylalanine. Only the CDR3 portion is preserved as DNA: 45 bases, with reading frame beginning at the first base. V is trimmed back by 6 bases and J by 5 bases, and the junction contains 9 bases that no gene match accounts for. Reading the germline V gene gives CDR1 SGHRS and CDR2 YFSETQ. The cohort was made up of roughly 670 healthy bone marrow donors. At the time of sampling, all cohort members were nominally healthy, though unrecorded immune exposures were likely present. The donor was CMV seronegative and was included in the group of a few hundred seronegative cohort members. Each donor provided a peripheral blood sample, and peripheral blood mononuclear cells were used for TCR beta sequencing. The Qiagen DNeasy Blood Extraction Kit was used to extract genomic DNA from the blood cell samples.

This entry comes from a study of cytomegalovirus exposure and HLA in healthy donors listed by TCRdb under 2017. As for the study more broadly: An earlier analysis of around 600 of the donors reported 276 Gb of sequence data and 117 million unique TCR beta sequences from some 180 million T cells. Approximately 330 gigabases of sequencing data and around 88 million unique TCR sequences made up an early release that covered nearly 650 HLA-typed donors. Of the roughly 400 genotyped donors, over 70% fell in the genetic ancestry cluster associated with self-reported Caucasian donors. The study was designed to test whether signatures of past pathogen exposure could be identified by cataloging public T cell receptors. The study used immunosequencing to profile the T cell repertoires of around 600 subjects and linked those repertoires to cytomegalovirus serostatus. Besides the first cohort of some 670 subjects, a separate validation cohort made up of 120 or so different subjects was used. To predict cytomegalovirus infection status, the study combined high-throughput TCR immunosequencing, statistical association of individual TCRs with disease status, and machine learning. A later analysis re-examined previously published TCR beta repertoires from about 700 donors and added high-resolution HLA genotyping to investigate patterns of TCR occurrence. Rather than drawing on any new phenotypic data, the later analysis identified candidate immune exposures from TCR beta sequences and the way those sequences occurred across donors. An earlier analysis of 587 of the donors used high-throughput TCR beta sequencing to judge whether each TCR beta V gene segment behaved as functional or pseudogenic. Alongside the repertoire data, information on donor age, sex, ethnicity and CMV serostatus was compiled. A later genetic analysis used genome-wide SNP genotypes for about 65% of the roughly 670 donors, treating that subset as a discovery cohort. All discovery cohort repertoires had been generated using a single sequencing platform. HLA typing covered class I and class II loci at four-digit resolution. The number of typed donors differed by locus: 629-630 for A, B, C, DRB1 and DQB1; some 500 for DQA1; approximately 610 for DPA1; and around 450 for DPB1. Because of strong linkage in the cohort, roughly five DR-DQ haplotypes were treated as single units for association and clustering. On average, around 230,000 unique TCR beta nucleotide sequences were sequenced per donor among a few hundred genotyped donors of the cohort, with 15% to 20% of those sequences being non-productive.

Libraries were prepared through the immunoSEQ multiplex PCR assay. For the multiplex PCR, a mixture combining 60 forward primers for TCR Vbeta segments and 13 reverse primers for TCR Jbeta segments was used. A multiplex PCR assay on genomic DNA amplified the CDR3 region of rearranged TCR beta genes. The Illumina HiSeq System was used to sequence the amplified TCR beta libraries as 87-base-pair reads. The study's own analysis went as follows. A later analysis tallied around 80 million unique TCR beta chains across the 610 or so repertoires, and some 10 million of those chains were shared by two or more donors. Raw reads were error-corrected and collapsed into unique sequences by a nearest-neighbor algorithm in which closely related sequences were merged to remove PCR and sequencing errors. Alignment of CDR3 sequences to IMGT reference sequences was used to assign V, D and J gene segments. For a sequence to be retained, a match of at least six nucleotides was required to both a V gene segment and a J gene segment. Rearrangements were called productive when the CDR3 lacked stop codons and stayed in frame with V and J; all others were non-productive. CDR3 was defined by IMGT convention, running from the second conserved V-encoded cysteine to the conserved J-encoded phenylalanine. The earlier analysis of about 620 of the donors excluded sequences that lacked an unambiguous match to a single V gene segment. An earlier analysis of 500 to 600 of the donors classified V segments as functional when productive rearrangements were above 56.7% and as segregating when the standard deviation between donors was above 5%. To diagnose cytomegalovirus status from the catalog of TCR beta chain sequences, a statistical classification framework was built. A later analysis assigned V and J genes by comparing TCR nucleotide sequences with IMGT/GENE-DB human TR gene sequences. A later analysis assigned CDR3 sequences and most-parsimonious VDJ recombination scenarios with the TCRdist pipeline. In a later analysis, every TCR beta chain was defined by the combination of its CDR3 amino acid sequence and its V-gene family, and reads without a unique V-gene family were dropped. As a way to deal with suspected cross-contamination and a sequencing artifact, a later analysis dropped 640 or so nucleotide sequences that were highly shared and had low generation probability. For each public chain, a later analysis derived a clonal expansion index from normalized ranks of inferred template counts within each repertoire. In a later analysis, generation probabilities were computed using a VDJ recombination model fitted to out-of-frame rearrangements, and the results were checked against IGoR. Hypergeometric tests were used in a later analysis to score TCR-TCR, TCR-HLA and TCR-CMV co-occurrence, with a repertoire-size bias correction applied to the TCR pairs. False discovery rates were estimated in a later analysis by permuting HLA or CMV assignments 20 times. A later analysis grouped co-occurring TCRs with DBSCAN, adding TCRdist sequence similarity when clustering within HLA-allele-positive subsets. Co-occurrence clustering excluded repertoires with fewer than 30,000 or more than 120,000 public chains, plus five with anomalous nucleotide sharing. The clones in this table, taken by TCRdb from immuneACCESS, are in-frame only. Not every clone is retained; where verified, under half of the shortfall comes from an unresolved V gene, and the cause of the rest is unknown. V, J and clone size are those of that table, while D and trimming were read from the DNA. Here the sample has some 120,000 clones; 9.5% occur a single time. About 3% of the sample rests with the top ten.

Overall study results and their limits: Correlated functional status among segregating V segments might be attributable to linkage disequilibrium, but an unknown experimental factor could not be ruled out. When HLA alleles, especially DR and DQ, strongly co-occurred, attributing TCR associations to individual alleles was difficult. Broadly in line with IMGT annotations, most TCR beta V segments showed up in productive rearrangements about 90% or about 30% of the time in an earlier analysis of approximately 640 of the donors. A later analysis found that most CMV-associated TCR beta chains appeared HLA-restricted, with HLA associations seemingly driven largely by CMV exposure. In both the original and validation cohorts, the classifier was reported to diagnose cytomegalovirus status with high specificity and sensitivity. Sequencing depth was assumed to be roughly uniform across donors in the presence/absence analyses, though that assumption may not hold. It was suggested by the authors that the approach could potentially be generalized to other disease states and immunological phenotypes. A further reported finding was that TCR beta sequences accurately predicted the HLA-A and HLA-B alleles for most subjects in the first cohort. This cohort had only TCR beta chains sequenced, and the lack of alpha or paired-chain data limited which features could be detected. Several of the top co-occurrence clusters appeared to be linked to parvovirus B19, influenza, CMV and Epstein-Barr virus, according to a later analysis. The only immune exposure information available for the cohort was CMV serostatus. At a false discovery rate of 0.05, a later analysis linked 15,000 to 20,000 TCR beta sequences to specific HLA alleles. The earlier analysis of some 560 of the donors excluded some 15 rarely observed V segments, including chromosome 9 orphons, because counts were too low. Some IMGT-functional V segments, including TRBV6-2 and TRBV6-3, could not be told apart with the 87-base-pair reads, so those segments were excluded. A cluster of highly shared sequence variants was judged likely to be a technical artifact of the sequencing pipeline. HLA typing was unavailable for some donors at each locus, so association tests used only the typed subset. According to a later analysis, TCR association rates differed among HLA loci, with DRB1 alleles showing the most associated TCRs and HLA-C alleles showing the fewest. A few of the identified cytomegalovirus-associated TCR beta chains were confirmed in vitro to be specific for cytomegalovirus antigens. The study listed 150 to 200 TCR beta chains as associated with cytomegalovirus. An association between a missense DCLRE1C variant and V-gene and J-gene trimming of TCR beta chains was found in a later genetic analysis and replicated in an independent cohort. A later analysis found that HLA-associated TCR beta chains were more clonally expanded and had lower generation probabilities than equally common non-associated chains. Most TCR sequences were observed very rarely across donors, whereas some public TCRs were present in many individuals. According to a later genetic analysis, donors in an Asian-associated ancestry cluster had fewer N-insertions in productive TCRs than the approximately 700-donor mean.

The rearranged segments are TRBV5-1 and TRBJ1-4; 8 junctional bases match TRBD1. The source is a man younger than 45 in good health and CMV-seronegative. Sequenced: PBMCs. This receptor carries the CDR3 CASTWSPGGNEKLFF. DNA sequence: TGCGCCAGCACGTGGAGTCCAGGGGGCAATGAAAAACTGTTTTTT.